What follows are 8 T cell receptor beta chains derived from one specimen sequenced in a study of blood T cell repertoires in COVID-19. Only in-frame clones appear in the TCRdb table, and some are missing; sequencing was by immunoSEQ multiplex PCR. The sample lists approximately 250,000 clones, 65% to 90% occurring once. What was sequenced was peripheral blood. The source of these receptors is a woman in her thirties or forties who had recovered from COVID-19.

The chain links TRBV19 to TRBJ2-2, with 12 bases matching TRBD1. In germline, CDR1 is LNHDA, CDR2 SQIVND (reference sequence). This CDR3 is built from 18 residues. V was pared by 4 bases and J by 4 bases, with 10 bases of the junction left unmatched. The CDR3: CASSRTPGTGGLTGELFF. CDR3 sequence (DNA): TGTGCCAGTAGTAGAACTCCCGGGACAGGGGGCCTCACCGGGGAGCTGTTTTTT.

The rearrangement links TRBV6-5 to TRBJ2-3, with D possibly being TRBD1 (6 bases). CDR3 size: 14 residues. With 7 bases removed from V and 0 bases from J, the gap between germline ends came to 11 bases. CDR1 is MNHEY and CDR2 is SVGAGI in the germline V gene. The DNA for the CDR3 is TGTGCCAGCACCTACGACAGGAGCACAGATACGCAGTATTTT. It codes for CASTYDRSTDTQYF.

Notes on this clone: Other DNA variants within this sample encode the same CDR3. The chain couples TRBV4-3 to TRBJ2-3; D might be TRBD1 (6 bases). V was clipped by 0 bases and J by 0 bases, with 7 bases between them. The germline V gene encodes CDR1 LGHNA and CDR2 YSLEER. This CDR3 comprises 15 residues. The CDR3 sequence is CASSQDGTSTDTQYF. The CDR3 coding sequence is TGCGCCAGCAGCCAAGATGGGACAAGCACAGATACGCAGTATTTT.

The V and J genes are TRBV19 and TRBJ1-2; weak D call: TRBD1 (5 bases). Trimming took off 7 bases at V and 6 bases at J, with 15 bases between the two ends. This CDR3 contains 13 residues. The germline V gene has CDR1 LNHDA and CDR2 SQIVND (reference sequence). CDR3 region: CASTIEAGNGYTF. CDR3 bases: TGTGCCAGTACTATTGAGGCAGGGAATGGCTACACCTTC.

V gene TRBV7-9 combines with J gene TRBJ2-1, with 8 bases aligning to TRBD2. The germline gives CDR1 SEHNR, CDR2 FQNEAQ (reference sequence). CDR3 length: 12 amino acids. The ends lost 3 bases at V and 15 bases at J; junction bases unmatched: 7. The chain's CDR3 is CASSFLSGGMFF. The CDR3 DNA follows: TGTGCCAGCAGCTTTCTGTCGGGGGGGATGTTCTTC.

The chain employs TRBV6-2 or TRBV6-3 and TRBJ2-2, with D possibly TRBD1 on 6 matching bases. There are 16 residues in the CDR3. Trimming shortened V by 5 bases and J by 4 bases, and 17 bases separated the two germline ends. The germline V gene has CDR1 MNHEY and CDR2 SVGEGT. CDR3 nucleotides: TGTGCCAGCAGTCTACAGGGAATAAGGTTCACCGGGGAGCTGTTTTTT. Translated, it gives CASSLQGIRFTGELFF.

V and J are TRBV30 and TRBJ1-1; D not certain. Germline loops: CDR1 GTSNPN, CDR2 SVGIG (reference sequence). This CDR3 has 13 amino acids. The V end lost 0 bases, the J end lost 3 bases, and 8 bases lay between the germline ends. This CDR3 is CAWSVYIYTEAFF. The DNA for the CDR3 is TGTGCCTGGAGTGTTTACATCTACACTGAAGCTTTCTTT.

V gene TRBV11-2 combines with J gene TRBJ1-3; 7 bases fit TRBD1. Germline V gene data show CDR1 as SGHAT and CDR2 as FQNNGV. CDR3 length: 18 amino acids. Unmatched junction bases numbered 16, after V lost 7 bases and J lost 1 base. CDR3 loop: CASTYLRGQISSGNTIYF. CDR3 in DNA: TGTGCCAGCACCTATCTCCGGGGACAGATATCGTCTGGAAACACCATATATTTT.